The T cell receptor beta chain under discussion was sequenced for a study of blood T cell repertoires in COVID-19. About the study: From the United States, Italy and Spain came samples of acute and convalescent COVID-19. T cells, B-cell-depleted T cells, or PBMCs provided the cDNA or gDNA that served as material.

Germline assignment: CDR1 SGDLS and CDR2 YYNGEE. V was clipped by 0 bases and J by 4 bases, with 11 bases between them. This CDR3 comprises 15 residues. Original processing methods: Counts of nucleated cells, estimated from reference gene primer amplification, were obtained. Using immunoSEQ multiplex PCR, the repertoire was profiled, and TCRdb retains in-frame clones only, with some absent. The V and J calls and clone size were taken over from that table, and D and trimming were inferred from the DNA. The sample yields fewer than 350,000 clones, 65% to 90% seen once. This receptor was taken from a human donor in a cohort sampled during active COVID-19. Sequenced sample: peripheral blood. The genes are TRBV9 and TRBJ1-5; no reliable D call. DNA of the CDR3: TGTGCCAGCAGCGTAGGGGCGTTAGAAAATCAGCCCCAGCATTTT. This gives the protein CASSVGALENQPQHF. Full variable domain (remainder filled in from reference TRBV9 and TRBJ1-5): DSGVTQTPKHLITATGQRVTLRCSPRSGDLSVYWYQQSLDQGLQFLIQYYNGEERAKGNILERFSAQQFPDLHSELNLSSLELGDSALYFCASSVGALENQPQHFGDGTRLSIL.